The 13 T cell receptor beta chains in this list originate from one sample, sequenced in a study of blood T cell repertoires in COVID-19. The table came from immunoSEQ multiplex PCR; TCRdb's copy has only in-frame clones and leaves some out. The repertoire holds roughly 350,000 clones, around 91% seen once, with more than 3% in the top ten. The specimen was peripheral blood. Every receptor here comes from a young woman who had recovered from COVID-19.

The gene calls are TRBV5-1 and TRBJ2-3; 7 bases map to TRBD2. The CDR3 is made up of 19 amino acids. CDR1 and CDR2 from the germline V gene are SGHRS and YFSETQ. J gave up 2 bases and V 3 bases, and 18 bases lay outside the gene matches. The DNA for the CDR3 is TGCGCCAGCAGCTCCCGCTATTTACGTGGGACTACACTCACAGATACGCAGTATTTT. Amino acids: CASSSRYLRGTTLTDTQYF.

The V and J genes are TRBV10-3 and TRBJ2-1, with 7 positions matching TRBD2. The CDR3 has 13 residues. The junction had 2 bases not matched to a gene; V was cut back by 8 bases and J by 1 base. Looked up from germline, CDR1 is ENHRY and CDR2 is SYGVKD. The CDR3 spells CAIGLGSYNEQFF. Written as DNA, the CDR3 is TGTGCCATCGGACTAGGTTCCTACAATGAGCAGTTCTTC.

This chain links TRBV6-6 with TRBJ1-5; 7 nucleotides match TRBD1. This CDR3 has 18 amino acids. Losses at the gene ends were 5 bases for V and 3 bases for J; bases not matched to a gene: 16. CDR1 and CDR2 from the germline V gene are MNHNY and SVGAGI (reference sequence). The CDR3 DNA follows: TGTGCCAGCAGTCTCTTAACAGGGGCTATGGGAGTCAATCAGCCCCAGCATTTT. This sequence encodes CASSLLTGAMGVNQPQHF.

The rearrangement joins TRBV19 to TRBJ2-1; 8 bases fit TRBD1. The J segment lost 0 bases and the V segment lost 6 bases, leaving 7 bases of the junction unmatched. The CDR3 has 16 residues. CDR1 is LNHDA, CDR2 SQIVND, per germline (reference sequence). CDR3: CASRPGQVSSYNEQFF. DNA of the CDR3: TGTGCCAGTAGACCGGGACAGGTCAGCTCCTACAATGAGCAGTTCTTC.

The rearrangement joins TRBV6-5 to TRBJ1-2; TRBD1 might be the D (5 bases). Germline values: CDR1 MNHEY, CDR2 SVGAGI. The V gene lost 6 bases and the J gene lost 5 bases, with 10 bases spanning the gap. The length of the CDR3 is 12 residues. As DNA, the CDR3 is TGTGCCAGCAGGCTTCAGGGTTATGGCTACACCTTC. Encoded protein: CASRLQGYGYTF.

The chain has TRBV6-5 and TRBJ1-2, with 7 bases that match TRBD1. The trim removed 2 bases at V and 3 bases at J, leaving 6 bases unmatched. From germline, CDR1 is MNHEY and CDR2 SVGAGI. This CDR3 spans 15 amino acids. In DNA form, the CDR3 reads TGTGCCAGCAGTTACGACAGGGCCTTTGACTATGGCTACACCTTC. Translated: CASSYDRAFDYGYTF.

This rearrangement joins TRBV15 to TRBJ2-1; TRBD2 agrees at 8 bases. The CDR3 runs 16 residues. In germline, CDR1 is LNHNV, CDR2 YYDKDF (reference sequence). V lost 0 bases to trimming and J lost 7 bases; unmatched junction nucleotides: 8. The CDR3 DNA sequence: TGTGCCACCAGCAGAGATTTGGGGACTAGGGGGAATGAGCAGTTCTTC. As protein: CATSRDLGTRGNEQFF. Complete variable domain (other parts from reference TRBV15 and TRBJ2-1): DAMVIQNPRYQVTQFGKPVTLSCSQTLNHNVMYWYQQKSSQAPKLLFHYYDKDFNNEADTPDNFQSRRPNTSFCFLDIRSPGLGDTAMYLCATSRDLGTRGNEQFFGPGTRLTVL.

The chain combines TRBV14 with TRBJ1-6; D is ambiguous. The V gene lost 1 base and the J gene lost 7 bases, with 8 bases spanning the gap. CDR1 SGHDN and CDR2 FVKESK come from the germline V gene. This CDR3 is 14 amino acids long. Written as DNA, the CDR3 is TGTGCCAGCAGCCAAGTCGGGTTCAATTCACCCCTCCACTTT. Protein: CASSQVGFNSPLHF.

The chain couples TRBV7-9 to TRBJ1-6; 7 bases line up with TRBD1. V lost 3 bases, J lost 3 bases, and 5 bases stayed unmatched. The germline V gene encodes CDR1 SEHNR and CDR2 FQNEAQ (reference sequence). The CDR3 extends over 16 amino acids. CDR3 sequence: CASSLIGGDYNSPLHF. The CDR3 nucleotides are TGTGCCAGCAGCTTGATAGGGGGCGACTATAATTCACCCCTCCACTTT.

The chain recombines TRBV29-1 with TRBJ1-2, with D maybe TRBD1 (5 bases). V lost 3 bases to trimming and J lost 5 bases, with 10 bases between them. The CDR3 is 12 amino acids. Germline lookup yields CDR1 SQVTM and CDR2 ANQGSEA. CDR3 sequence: CSVERRGYGYTF. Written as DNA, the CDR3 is TGCAGCGTTGAGAGGAGGGGTTATGGCTACACCTTC.

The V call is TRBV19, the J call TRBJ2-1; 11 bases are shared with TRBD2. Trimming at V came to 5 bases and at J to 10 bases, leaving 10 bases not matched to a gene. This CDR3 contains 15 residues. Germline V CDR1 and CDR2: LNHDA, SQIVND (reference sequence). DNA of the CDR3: TGTGCCAGTAGTCTTGTACTAGCGGGAGTGGGGGAGCAGTTCTTC. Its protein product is CASSLVLAGVGEQFF. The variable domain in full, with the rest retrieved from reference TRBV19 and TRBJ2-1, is DGGITQSPKYLFRKEGQNVTLSCEQNLNHDAMYWYRQDPGQGLRLIYYSQIVNDFQKGDIAEGYSVSREKKESFPLTVTSAQKNPTAFYLCASSLVLAGVGEQFFGPGTRLTVL.

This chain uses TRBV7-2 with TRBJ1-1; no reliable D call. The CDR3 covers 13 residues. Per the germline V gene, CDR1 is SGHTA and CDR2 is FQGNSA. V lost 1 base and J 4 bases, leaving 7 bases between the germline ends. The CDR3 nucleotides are TGTGCCAGCAGCTTAGAAACGAGCACTGAAGCTTTCTTT. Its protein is CASSLETSTEAFF.

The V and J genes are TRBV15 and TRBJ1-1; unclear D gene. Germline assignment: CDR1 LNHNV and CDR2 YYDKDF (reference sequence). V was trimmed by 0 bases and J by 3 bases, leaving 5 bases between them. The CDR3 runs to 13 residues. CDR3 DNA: TGTGCCACCAGCAGAGATTCCTACACTGAAGCTTTCTTT. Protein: CATSRDSYTEAFF.